These 15 T cell receptor beta chains were all obtained from the same sample, sequenced in a study of blood T cell repertoires in COVID-19. Assay: immunoSEQ multiplex PCR; the TCRdb copy retains only in-frame clones and omits some. The repertoire holds some 220,000 clones, with roughly 90% as singletons. The sequenced material came from PBMCs or T cells enriched from blood (not recorded which). These receptors were taken from a woman between 40 and 50 years old with acute COVID-19.

The chain uses TRBV3-1 (or the pseudogene TRBV3-2) and TRBJ1-6; 11 nucleotides match TRBD1. CDR1 and CDR2 (germline): LGHDT, YNNKEL (reference sequence). The J segment lost 10 bases and the V segment lost 2 bases, leaving 10 bases of the junction unmatched. This CDR3 region has 17 residues. The CDR3 bases are TGTGCCAGCAGCCAACGTAAACCGGGACAGGGGGTCTCACCCCTCCACTTT. It specifies CASSQRKPGQGVSPLHF.

CDR3 in DNA: TGTGCCAGCAGCCCAGGGACTTATGAGCAGTTCTTC. Translation gives CASSPGTYEQFF. The chain employs TRBV7-3 and TRBJ2-1, with D perhaps matching TRBD2 (6 bases). The CDR3 covers 12 residues. Trimming removed 5 bases at V and 8 bases at J, with 10 bases between. CDR1 SGHTA and CDR2 FQGTGA come from the germline V gene.

The chain recombines TRBV4-1 with TRBJ1-1, with D perhaps matching TRBD1 (5 bases). Germline V gene lookup returns CDR1 MGHRA and CDR2 YSYEKL. Trimming took 0 bases from V and 8 from J, leaving 13 bases between them. This CDR3 is built from 14 residues. The CDR3 bases are TGCGCCAGCAGCCAAGATCCAGGGTTCTTCGAAGCTTTCTTT. Amino acids: CASSQDPGFFEAFF.

V and J are TRBV7-8 and TRBJ1-1, with D tentatively TRBD1 (6 bases). This CDR3 has 14 amino acids. Germline CDR1 reads SGHVS; CDR2 reads FQNEAQ. V was pared by 2 bases and J by 5 bases, with 12 bases between. The CDR3 loop is CASSLKGQGTEAFF. CDR3 nucleotide sequence: TGTGCCAGCAGCTTAAAGGGACAAGGAACTGAAGCTTTCTTT.

This clone was observed a single time. This chain connects TRBV2 to TRBJ1-6, with D unresolved. V gave up 6 bases and J gave up 9 bases, with 9 bases separating them. Germline-derived CDR1 and CDR2 are SNHLY and FYNNEI. This CDR3 has 12 residues. This chain's CDR3 is CASSEIFSPLHF. CDR3 in DNA: TGTGCCAGCAGCGAGATCTTTTCACCCCTCCACTTT.

The CDR3 here is CASSPTGFGYTF. The DNA of the CDR3 is TGTGCCAGCAGTCCCACAGGGTTTGGCTACACCTTC. This rearrangement joins TRBV3-1 (or the pseudogene TRBV3-2) to TRBJ1-2; a weak D match, TRBD1 (6 bases). V dropped 6 bases and J dropped 7 bases, with 12 bases sitting between them. The CDR3 extends over 12 amino acids. Germline CDR1 is LGHDT and CDR2 is YNNKEL (reference sequence).

The rearrangement uses TRBV25-1 and TRBJ1-1; maybe TRBD1 (5 bases). Trimming removed 1 base from V and 6 bases from J, with 9 bases in between. Looked up from germline, CDR1 is MGHDK and CDR2 is SYGVNS. This CDR3 spans 13 amino acids. CDR3 loop: CASSESAGSEAFF. DNA of the CDR3: TGTGCCAGCAGTGAATCGGCAGGGTCTGAAGCTTTCTTT.

The chain uses TRBV3-1 (or the pseudogene TRBV3-2) and TRBJ1-4; D is uncertain. CDR3 length: 12 amino acids. CDR1 is LGHDT, CDR2 YNNKEL, per germline (reference sequence). V shed 5 bases and J shed 5 bases, with 6 bases lying between them. CDR3 nucleotide sequence: TGTGCCAGCAGCAATCGGAATGAAAAACTGTTTTTT. Encoded protein: CASSNRNEKLFF.

This sequence joins TRBV21-1 and TRBJ2-7; the table's D gene call, TRBD1, was not cross checked with the DNA. TRBV21-1 is tagged as a pseudogene. CDR3 size: 18 residues. The CDR3 DNA sequence: TGTGCCAGCAGCAGCCCCCCCTCCCGGGCAGGGGGCTCCTACGAGCAGTACGTC. It encodes CASSSPPSRAGGSYEQYV.

This clone was detected only a few times. The chain combines TRBV5-6 with TRBJ1-3, with 9 bases matching TRBD1. The CDR3 extends over 15 amino acids. The ends lost 4 bases at V and 2 bases at J; junction bases unmatched: 4. Germline V lookup: CDR1 SGHDT, CDR2 YYEEEE. Written as DNA, the CDR3 is TGTGCCAGCAGCCAAGACAGGGGGGCTGGAAACACCATATATTTT. This translates into CASSQDRGAGNTIYF.

The V and J genes are TRBV7-9 and TRBJ2-5; tentative D call: TRBD2 (5 bases). Germline lookup yields CDR1 SEHNR and CDR2 FQNEAQ (reference sequence). This CDR3 contains 13 residues. Trimming removed 8 bases from V and 5 bases from J, with 15 bases in between. The CDR3 nucleotides are TGTGCCAGCGCCACTAGAGTCGGGGAGACCCAGTACTTC. Translated, it gives CASATRVGETQYF.

V gene TRBV27 combines with J gene TRBJ2-5; 7 positions match TRBD2. The CDR3 consists of 15 residues. The junction had 12 bases not matched to a gene; V was cut back by 6 bases and J by 5 bases. Germline CDR1 and CDR2: MNHEY and SMNVEV (reference sequence). The CDR3 DNA is TGTGCCAGCAGCCTCACGACTAGCTTGGGGGAGACCCAGTACTTC. This sequence encodes CASSLTTSLGETQYF.

This clone turned up a few times. The chain is built from TRBV18 and TRBJ2-5, with D possibly being TRBD1 (6 bases). The V end lost 0 bases, the J end lost 3 bases, and 8 bases lay between the germline ends. CDR3 length equals 14 residues. The V gene's germline CDR1 is KGHSH and CDR2 LQKENI. This CDR3 reads CASSPPQGKETQYF. CDR3 coding DNA: TGTGCCAGCTCACCACCACAGGGAAAAGAGACCCAGTACTTC.

The genes are TRBV5-1 and TRBJ2-7; D unresolved. Germline V gene data show CDR1 as SGHRS and CDR2 as YFSETQ. The CDR3 length is 14 residues. V was trimmed by 0 bases and J by 0 bases, leaving 7 bases between them. The CDR3 spells CASSLESYSYEQYF. As DNA, the CDR3 is TGCGCCAGCAGCTTGGAGAGTTACTCCTACGAGCAGTACTTC.

The chain is built from TRBV6-5 and TRBJ1-2; 7 positions agree with TRBD1. Germline V gene data show CDR1 as MNHEY and CDR2 as SVGAGI. V trimming: 6 bases; J trimming: 4 bases; junction bases outside the gene matches: 8. CDR3 size: 14 residues. Here the CDR3 DNA reads TGTGCCAGCAGCCCAGACAGGGCTGGCTATGGCTACACCTTC. Its translation is CASSPDRAGYGYTF.